Below, 11 T cell receptor beta chains from the same sample are listed, as sequenced in a study of blood T cells in healthy people across ages (dated by TCRdb to the mid-2010s). Libraries were constructed by 5' RACE. The sequencing machine was an Illumina HiSeq 2500. A second PCR of about 6 to 12 cycles was run with a J-beta primer mix and a sample-barcoded 5' primer. TCRdb cleaned the public reads at Q25 with fastp, built clones with MiXCR and kept in-frame beta chains. Rows matching on CDR3 protein sequence are summarized as one entry with the most common DNA and genes. In all, the sample holds 550,000 to 800,000 distinct CDR3 sequences, and roughly 32% of those were seen once. About 16% of the sample goes to the ten largest clones. Sequencing input: blood. Source of these receptors: a woman aged 80 or older in good health. Donor details come from another sample of the same person, matched by shared clones.

This clonotype was detected ten times or more. The chain couples TRBV30 to TRBJ1-4; D ambiguous. CDR3 length equals 15 residues. Germline assignment: CDR1 GTSNPN and CDR2 SVGIG (reference sequence). V was pared by 0 bases and J by 4 bases, with 12 bases between. The CDR3: CAWSVARAGNEKLFF. In DNA form, the CDR3 reads TGTGCCTGGAGTGTAGCGCGGGCCGGTAATGAAAAACTGTTTTTT.

This clonotype has a handful of counts. The V and J genes are TRBV5-4 and TRBJ2-1, with 7 bases aligning to TRBD2. With V trimmed by 5 bases and J by 2 bases, 7 bases remained unmatched. Per the germline V gene, CDR1 is SGHNT and CDR2 is YYREEE (reference sequence). This CDR3 is built from 15 residues. CDR3 protein: CASSLMGGAYNEQFF. CDR3 nucleotides: TGTGCCAGCAGTCTAATGGGGGGGGCCTACAATGAGCAGTTCTTC.

V and J are TRBV7-2 and TRBJ2-7, with 8 nucleotides matching TRBD1. The CDR3 spans 19 residues. Per germline, CDR1 SGHTA and CDR2 FQGNSA. Trimming at V came to 5 bases and at J to 0 bases, leaving 18 bases not matched to a gene. In DNA, the CDR3 is TGTGCCAGCAGCCCGAAAGCAGGACAGGGCTTTCCGAACTCCTACGAGCAGTACTTC. Its translation: CASSPKAGQGFPNSYEQYF. Full variable domain (outside the CDR3, taken from reference TRBV7-2 and TRBJ2-7): GAGVSQSPSNKVTEKGKDVELRCDPISGHTALYWYRQSLGQGLEFLIYFQGNSAPDKSGLPSDRFSAERTGGSVSTLTIQRTQQEDSAVYLCASSPKAGQGFPNSYEQYFGPGTRLTVT.

This clonotype was observed a handful of times. Sequence at one end of the junction differs from germline and may be a read error. J is TRBJ1-5 and V is TRBV15; D is unresolved. The CDR3 is 15 residues long. Germline CDR1 reads LNHNV; CDR2 reads YYDKDF (reference sequence). The CDR3 coding sequence is TGTGCCACCAGCGGAGAAGGGATAAGCAATCAGCCCCAGCATTTT. This gives the protein CATSGEGISNQPQHF.

This clonotype has only a few counts. A much larger clone lies a single base off, so this may be a read error. The chain joins TRBV5-1 to TRBJ2-5, with D perhaps being TRBD1 or TRBD2 (5 bases each). The germline V gene encodes CDR1 SGHRS and CDR2 YFSETQ. This CDR3 region has 12 residues. V was clipped by 0 bases and J by 11 bases, with 11 bases between them. CDR3 coding DNA: TGCGCCAGCAGCTTGGGGGGACCCCCACAGTACTTC. Its protein product is CASSLGGPPQYF. The variable domain in full, with the rest retrieved from reference TRBV5-1 and TRBJ2-5, is KAGVTQTPRYLIKTRGQQVTLSCSPISGHRSVSWYQQTPGQGLQFLFEYFSETQRNKGNFPGRFSGRQFSNSRSEMNVSTLELGDSALYLCASSLGGPPQYFGPGTRLLVL.

The rearrangement joins TRBV19 to TRBJ1-1; 7 nucleotides align to TRBD1. CDR1 is LNHDA, CDR2 SQIVND, per germline (reference sequence). The V gene end was trimmed by 4 bases and the J gene end by 1 base; junction bases not matched to a gene: 12. The CDR3 totals 17 residues. CDR3 nucleotide sequence: TGTGCCAGTAGTAGCGACAGCCCGTACAGGGGGAACACTGAAGCTTTCTTT. It codes for CASSSDSPYRGNTEAFF.

This clonotype was observed at least ten times. The rearrangement links TRBV7-2 to TRBJ1-1; no clear D gene. Per germline, CDR1 SGHTA and CDR2 FQGNSA. V shed 4 bases and J shed 1 base, with 13 bases lying between them. This CDR3 region has 15 residues. CDR3 nucleotide sequence: TGTGCCAGCAGCTCCCTCCCCCAGGCGAACACTGAAGCTTTCTTT. This encodes CASSSLPQANTEAFF.

This clonotype was recorded a few times. The gene calls are TRBV7-3 and TRBJ2-2; D might be TRBD2 (6 bases). The CDR3 has 14 residues. The V end lost 11 bases, the J end lost 1 base, and 14 bases lay between the germline ends. CDR1 and CDR2 (germline): SGHTA, FQGTGA. The CDR3 nucleotides are TGTGCCGTCTCCTCGCGGGGGAACACCGGGGAGCTGTTTTTT. As protein: CAVSSRGNTGELFF.

CDR3 amino acids: CSAARQGLNQPQHF. CDR3 bases: TGCAGTGCCGCCCGACAGGGCCTCAATCAGCCCCAGCATTTT. This chain uses TRBV20-1 with TRBJ1-5; TRBD1 matches 7 bases. The V and J ends lost 6 bases and 3 bases, in that order; junction bases with no gene match: 8. This CDR3 has 14 amino acids. Germline CDR1 DFQATT, CDR2 SNEGSKA (reference sequence).

The rearrangement joins TRBV5-6 to TRBJ2-5; D not resolved. The J call may be incorrect, as the DNA end agrees better with TRBJ2-7. CDR1 and CDR2 (germline): SGHDT, YYEEEE. The CDR3 runs to 15 residues. CDR3 loop: CASSLEFREGHEQYF. The DNA for the CDR3 is TGTGCCAGCAGCTTGGAGTTTAGGGAAGGCCACGAGCAGTACTTC.

The gene calls are TRBV6-2 or TRBV6-3 and TRBJ2-1, with 8 nucleotides matching TRBD2. Germline V gene data show CDR1 as MNHEY and CDR2 as SVGEGT. This CDR3 comprises 15 residues. Trimming removed 7 bases from V and 0 bases from J; junction bases left unmatched: 5. The CDR3 loop is CASNRGGRSYNEQFF. As DNA, the CDR3 is TGTGCCAGCAACCGCGGGGGGCGCTCCTACAATGAGCAGTTCTTC.